The 22 T cell receptor beta chains reported below all come from one sample, sequenced in a study of patients and donors after allogeneic stem cell transplantation. TCRdb itself ran the RT-PCR reads through MiXCR, one entry per CDR3 protein. The profile shows 900,000 to 1,000,000 distinct CDR3 sequences, over 15% of them singletons. Sequencing input: blood, either unsorted or a sorted T cell fraction (not recorded which). These receptors all stem from a human donor who was either an allogeneic HSCT recipient or a stem cell or donor lymphocyte infusion donor (not recorded which). It is not recorded whose cells these are; they may come from a transplant donor.

In this sample, this clonotype turned up a few times. The rearrangement links TRBV6-5 to TRBJ2-7, with 12 bases aligning to TRBD2. The CDR3 totals 15 residues. Germline V gives CDR1 MNHEY, CDR2 SVGAGI. V lost 2 bases and J lost 4; bases outside the gene matches: 3. The DNA of the CDR3 is TGTGCCAGCAGTTACGGGACTAGCGGGCGGTACGAGCAGTACTTC. Translated, it gives CASSYGTSGRYEQYF.

J is TRBJ2-5 and V is TRBV20-1; 14 nucleotides line up with TRBD2. The CDR3 has 16 residues. Germline CDR1 DFQATT, CDR2 SNEGSKA (reference sequence). V lost 0 bases to trimming and J lost 4 bases; unmatched junction nucleotides: 4. The DNA for the CDR3 is TGCAGTGCTAGAGATCAGACTAGCGGGAGGGGAGAGACCCAGTACTTC. Translating gives CSARDQTSGRGETQYF.

In this sample, this clonotype turned up a few times. V is TRBV10-3 and J is TRBJ2-7; 10 nucleotides agree with TRBD1. CDR1 and CDR2 from the germline V gene are ENHRY and SYGVKD. V shed 4 bases, J shed 4 bases, and the junction held 4 bases outside the gene matches. The CDR3 is 14 amino acids. In DNA form, the CDR3 reads TGTGCCATCAGTGCCCCGGACAGGGGGTACGAGCAGTACTTC. It specifies CAISAPDRGYEQYF.

There are a few counts of this clonotype. The chain carries TRBV20-1 and TRBJ2-1, with 11 bases matching TRBD2. The CDR3 is made up of 15 amino acids. Trimming took 4 bases from V and 5 from J; bases not matched to a gene: 7. Looked up from germline, CDR1 is DFQATT and CDR2 is SNEGSKA (reference sequence). Here the CDR3 DNA reads TGCAGTGCTAAAACCGGGACTAGCGGCAACAATGAGCAGTTCTTC. It translates to CSAKTGTSGNNEQFF.

The rearrangement joins TRBV7-6 to TRBJ2-7; no firm D call. Germline-derived CDR1 and CDR2 are SGHVS and FNYEAQ. The CDR3 is 13 residues long. V was trimmed by 5 bases and J by 3 bases, leaving 11 bases between them. The CDR3 bases are TGTGCCAGCAGCCCGCTGCACCTCTACGAGCAGTACTTC. This sequence encodes CASSPLHLYEQYF.

The chain carries TRBV12-3 or TRBV12-4 and TRBJ2-2, with D possibly being TRBD2 (5 bases). The length of the CDR3 is 15 residues. Trimming left V 3 bases short and J 1 base short, with 9 bases between. The CDR3 protein is CASSLRAKNTGELFF. Written as DNA, the CDR3 is TGTGCCAGCAGTTTGCGGGCCAAGAACACCGGGGAGCTGTTTTTT.

There are a few counts of this clonotype. The J gene is TRBJ1-2, the V gene TRBV6-1; 8 bases are a match to TRBD1. The germline V gene has CDR1 MNHNS and CDR2 SASEGT. V gave up 6 bases and J gave up 4 bases; unmatched junction bases: 10. CDR3 length: 15 amino acids. The CDR3: CASSRGQGGVYGYTF. The CDR3 bases are TGTGCCAGCAGCAGAGGACAGGGAGGCGTCTATGGCTACACCTTC.

This clonotype was seen repeatedly, ten times or more. The chain carries TRBV7-6 and TRBJ1-1, with TRBD1 matching over 11 bases. V shed 5 bases, J shed 3 bases, and the junction held 5 bases outside the gene matches. The CDR3 is made up of 15 amino acids. Germline V gives CDR1 SGHVS, CDR2 FNYEAQ. CDR3 sequence reads: CASSQGTGGYTEAFF. The CDR3 DNA reads TGTGCCAGCAGCCAAGGGACAGGGGGTTACACTGAAGCTTTCTTT. Variable domain in full (rest from reference TRBV7-6 and TRBJ1-1): GAGVSQSPRYKVTKRGQDVALRCDPISGHVSLYWYRQALGQGPEFLTYFNYEAQQDKSGLPNDRFSAERPEGSISTLTIQRTEQRDSAMYRCASSQGTGGYTEAFFGQGTRLTVV.

The chain combines TRBV20-1 with TRBJ2-1, with TRBD2 matching 8 bases. Trimming cost V 6 bases and J 6 bases; bases outside gene matches: 13. CDR3 size: 15 residues. Looked up from germline, CDR1 is DFQATT and CDR2 is SNEGSKA (reference sequence). CDR3 in DNA: TGCAGTGCCGACCGTATCGGGGGGGCCTTCAATGAGCAGTTCTTC. Its translation: CSADRIGGAFNEQFF.

This clonotype has more than one count but fewer than ten. The chain combines TRBV12-3 or TRBV12-4 with TRBJ2-1; D unclear. The CDR3 totals 14 residues. V was clipped by 3 bases and J by 3 bases, with 9 bases between them. CDR3: CASSFQADYNEQFF. The CDR3 DNA reads as TGTGCCAGCAGTTTCCAGGCAGACTACAATGAGCAGTTCTTC.

The chain recombines TRBV25-1 with TRBJ1-1, with D perhaps TRBD1 (6 bases). CDR3 length: 14 residues. Germline CDR1 is MGHDK and CDR2 is SYGVNS. The germline V and J ends were trimmed by 4 bases and 6 bases, with 15 bases remaining between them. The CDR3 spells CASSGVGQGSEAFF. In nucleotides, the CDR3 is TGTGCCAGCAGTGGGGTGGGGCAGGGGTCTGAAGCTTTCTTT.

This sequence joins TRBV7-9 and TRBJ1-2; TRBD1 agrees at 8 bases. The CDR3 is made up of 15 amino acids. Germline lookup yields CDR1 SEHNR and CDR2 FQNEAQ (reference sequence). The V segment lost 1 base and the J segment 6 bases; nucleotides outside the gene matches: 7. The DNA for the CDR3 is TGTGCCAGCAGCTTAGGAAACAGGGGGTTAGATGGCTACACCTTC. This gives the protein CASSLGNRGLDGYTF.

This rearrangement joins TRBV3-1 to TRBJ2-2; tentatively, D is TRBD1 (5 bases). V was clipped by 5 bases and J by 8 bases, with 18 bases between them. From germline, CDR1 is LGHDT and CDR2 YNNKEL (reference sequence). This CDR3 comprises 15 residues. The chain's CDR3 is CASSTHRTGIGELFF. The DNA for the CDR3 is TGTGCCAGCAGCACGCACCGTACAGGTATAGGGGAGCTGTTTTTT.

The chain couples TRBV12-3 or TRBV12-4 to TRBJ1-3, with D hard to call. CDR3 length: 14 amino acids. Trimming stripped 6 bases from V and 1 base from J, with 10 bases between. DNA for the CDR3: TGTGCCAGCAGGTCGCGGGGTTCTGGAAACACCATATATTTT. Its protein product is CASRSRGSGNTIYF.

The rearrangement joins TRBV5-1 to TRBJ2-1; D perhaps matches TRBD1 (7 bases). Germline CDR1 is SGHRS and CDR2 is YFSETQ. V was cut by 2 bases and J by 4 bases, with 25 bases left in between. The CDR3 is 19 residues long. This CDR3 is CASSFPAGGNANPYNEQFF. CDR3 in DNA: TGCGCCAGCAGCTTCCCAGCAGGGGGGAACGCGAACCCTTACAATGAGCAGTTCTTC.

This clonotype was counted between two and nine times. The rearrangement links TRBV28 to TRBJ1-2; maybe TRBD1 (5 bases). Germline assignment: CDR1 MDHEN and CDR2 SYDVKM. Trimming took 5 bases from V and 5 from J, leaving 9 bases between them. The CDR3 is 12 residues long. The CDR3 DNA follows: TGTGCCAGCAGTCGCAGGGATTATGGCTACACCTTC. As protein: CASSRRDYGYTF.

There are a few counts of this clonotype. The V call is TRBV18, the J call TRBJ1-2; D ambiguous. V was cut by 2 bases and J by 5 bases, with 9 bases left in between. Germline V gene lookup returns CDR1 KGHSH and CDR2 LQKENI. The CDR3 runs to 13 residues. The CDR3 nucleotides are TGTGCCAGCTCACCAATCGAACAGTATGGCTACACCTTC. This encodes CASSPIEQYGYTF.

The chain employs TRBV7-2 and TRBJ2-7; 7 bases agree with TRBD2. V lost 5 bases, J lost 2 bases, and 9 bases stayed unmatched. Germline V gives CDR1 SGHTA, CDR2 FQGNSA. CDR3 length equals 15 residues. This CDR3 is CASSKMGGGAYEQYF. DNA for the CDR3: TGTGCCAGCAGCAAAATGGGCGGGGGAGCCTACGAGCAGTACTTC.

The V call is TRBV20-1, the J call TRBJ2-2; D might be TRBD2 (6 bases). V lost 3 bases and J lost 4, with 9 bases in between. Germline CDR1 reads DFQATT; CDR2 reads SNEGSKA (reference sequence). This CDR3 region has 13 residues. The CDR3 DNA sequence: TGCAGTGCTAGGACGGGAGCCACCGGGGAGCTGTTTTTT. Protein product: CSARTGATGELFF.

The chain uses TRBV5-5 and TRBJ1-1, with unresolved D. The CDR3 consists of 13 residues. Germline-derived CDR1 and CDR2 are SGHKS and YYEKEE (reference sequence). The V and J ends lost 3 bases and 1 base respectively, with 7 bases between them. In nucleotides, the CDR3 is TGTGCCAGCAGCTGGAGCCGGAACACTGAAGCTTTCTTT. It yields the protein CASSWSRNTEAFF.

This clonotype was counted a few times. The V and J genes are TRBV5-4 and TRBJ2-3; TRBD2 aligns across 11 bases. Germline V gene lookup returns CDR1 SGHNT and CDR2 YYREEE (reference sequence). The junction had 11 bases not matched to a gene; V was cut back by 0 bases and J by 2 bases. The CDR3 covers 19 residues. The CDR3 DNA is TGTGCCAGCAGCTTGGTGCTAGCGGGGGGCCTATACCACACAGATACGCAGTATTTT. It codes for CASSLVLAGGLYHTDTQYF. The full variable domain, completed using reference TRBV5-4 and TRBJ2-3, is ETGVTQSPTHLIKTRGQQVTLRCSSQSGHNTVSWYQQALGQGPQFIFQYYREEENGRGNFPPRFSGLQFPNYSSELNVNALELDDSALYLCASSLVLAGGLYHTDTQYFGPGTRLTVL.

This clonotype was counted a few times. This sequence joins TRBV12-3 or TRBV12-4 and TRBJ1-1, with a weak D call TRBD1 (5 bases). The length of the CDR3 is 13 residues. Trimming took 4 bases from V and 8 from J, leaving 14 bases between them. The CDR3 region is CASSSQGPREAFF. In DNA form, the CDR3 reads TGTGCCAGCAGTTCCCAGGGACCGAGGGAAGCTTTCTTT.